This section outlines one T cell receptor (beta chain) sequence together with its context. The study drew participants aged about 18 to 89 years from 20 to 30 US areas. Participant reports of clinical history set cohort assignment. The source of the sample is a study of blood T cell repertoires in COVID-19. Study overall: T cells, B-cell-depleted T cells, or PBMCs supplied cDNA or gDNA.

As processed by the authors: Amplification with reference gene primers provided the estimates of nucleated cell counts. The repertoire was sequenced with immunoSEQ multiplex PCR; TCRdb's copy has only in-frame clones and lacks some. For V, J and clone size, that table is used; D and trimming come from the DNA. The table has hundreds of thousands of clones, approximately 88% seen once; the top ten hold around 1%. There are 16 residues in the CDR3. V lost 0 bases and J lost 5; bases outside the gene matches: 8. Germline V gene sequence: CDR1 LGHDT, CDR2 YNNKEL (reference sequence). The rearrangement links TRBV3-1 (or the pseudogene TRBV3-2) to TRBJ2-5; TRBD1 matches at 8 bases. The TCR sequence derives from a woman younger than 45 who had recovered from COVID-19. The sample taken for sequencing was PBMCs or T cells enriched from blood (not recorded which). For the CDR3, the DNA is TGTGCCAGCAGCCAAGATTCAACAGGGGGTAAGGAGACCCAGTACTTC. It specifies CASSQDSTGGKETQYF.